This is a list of T cell receptor beta chains from one sample in a study of low-dose radiotherapy and immunotherapy resistance in tumors. TCRdb fed the reads into MiXCR, producing one record per CDR3 protein. This sample carries 65,000 to 95,000 distinct CDR3 sequences, under 20% of them seen once, and the ten largest clones take 5.5% to 6%. Material: PBMCs, obtained before treatment. The source of these receptors is a male donor with prostate cancer. CDR3s include the opening cysteine and the closing phenylalanine or tryptophan. D genes are given only for firm matches. The size of a clone is reported for some rows only, either as once, few or many, or as a class for expanded clones.

V gene	J gene	clone size	D gene	CDR3 protein	CDR3 DNA
TRBV10-3	TRBJ2-7	many	TRBD1	CAISPGQGSEQYF	TGTGCCATCAGTCCTGGACAGGGAAGCGAGCAGTACTTC
TRBV5-1	TRBJ2-2	many	.	CASAPTAYTGELFF	TGCGCCAGCGCACCGACAGCCTACACCGGGGAGCTGTTTTTT
TRBV6-2/TRBV6-3	TRBJ1-1	many	.	CASSLQTGRGTAAFF	TGTGCCAGCAGCCTACAGACAGGAAGGGGGACGGCTGCTTTCTTT
TRBV7-9	TRBJ2-5	many	TRBD1	CASSNGQGFGETQYF	TGTGCCAGCAGCAATGGACAGGGGTTTGGAGAGACCCAGTACTTC
TRBV20-1	TRBJ2-5	.	TRBD2	CSASPPSGGGETQYF	TGCAGTGCTAGCCCCCCTAGCGGGGGCGGGGAGACCCAGTACTTC
TRBV30	TRBJ1-5	many	.	CAWSVKAGNQPQHF	TGTGCCTGGAGTGTCAAGGCGGGCAATCAGCCCCAGCATTTT
TRBV30	TRBJ2-1	many	.	CAWSRPSSGPYNEQFF	TGTGCCTGGAGTAGACCATCATCGGGCCCCTACAATGAGCAGTTCTTC
TRBV19	TRBJ2-1	many	.	CASTLGGIGEQFF	TGTGCCAGTACGTTAGGCGGGATCGGTGAGCAGTTCTTC
TRBV4-3	TRBJ2-3	.	.	CASSPQGLVSTDTQYF	TGCGCCAGCAGCCCGCAGGGGTTGGTCTCAACAGATACGCAGTATTTT
TRBV7-3	TRBJ2-2	many	TRBD2	CASSPGGGGGGELFF	TGTGCCAGCAGCCCGGGTGGCGGGGGTGGCGGGGAGCTGTTTTTT
TRBV7-3	TRBJ2-3	many	.	CASSRYTYTQYF	TGTGCCAGCAGCAGGTACACATATACGCAGTATTTT
TRBV11-3	TRBJ2-3	.	TRBD2	CASSQGLAGFTDTQYF	TGTGCCAGCAGCCAAGGGCTAGCGGGGTTCACAGATACGCAGTATTTT
TRBV5-1	TRBJ2-7	few	TRBD2	CASQLAGGRYEQYF	TGCGCCAGCCAACTAGCGGGAGGAAGGTACGAGCAGTACTTC
TRBV9	TRBJ2-2	.	TRBD2	CASSSGLAGYTGELFF	TGTGCCAGCAGCTCAGGACTAGCGGGATACACCGGGGAGCTGTTTTTT
TRBV14	TRBJ2-3	many	.	CASSQDLAGGGTQYF	TGTGCCAGCAGCCAAGATTTGGCAGGGGGAGGTACGCAGTATTTT
TRBV7-9	TRBJ2-3	many	.	CASSTKGPASTDTQYF	TGTGCCAGCAGCACCAAGGGACCGGCTAGCACAGATACGCAGTATTTT
TRBV18	TRBJ2-7	many	.	CASSPETTSYEQYF	TGTGCCAGCTCCCCAGAGACAACCTCCTACGAGCAGTACTTC
TRBV6-2/TRBV6-3	TRBJ1-5	.	.	CASSYAGAGNQPQHF	TGTGCCAGCAGTTACGCAGGGGCGGGCAATCAGCCCCAGCATTTT
TRBV7-3	TRBJ2-1	many	TRBD2	CASSLTGSSGGSQNEQFF	TGTGCCAGCAGCTTAACGGGGTCTAGCGGGGGGTCTCAGAATGAGCAGTTCTTC
TRBV5-5	TRBJ2-5	many	.	CASSFSGLGETQYF	TGTGCCAGCAGCTTTTCCGGGTTAGGGGAGACCCAGTACTTC
TRBV7-6	TRBJ2-7	many	.	CASSPTYGSYEQYF	TGTGCCAGCAGCCCAACCTACGGGTCCTACGAGCAGTACTTC
TRBV4-3	TRBJ2-1	many	.	CASSQEGARNEQFF	TGCGCCAGCAGCCAAGAGGGGGCCCGGAATGAGCAGTTCTTC
TRBV6-8	TRBJ2-7	few	TRBD1	CASAGGWYPLYEQYF	TGTGCCAGCGCAGGGGGCTGGTACCCCCTCTACGAGCAGTACTTC
TRBV28	TRBJ2-7	many	TRBD2	CASSIPTGLAGEQYF	TGTGCCAGCAGTATACCCACCGGACTAGCGGGTGAGCAGTACTTC
TRBV6-2/TRBV6-3	TRBJ2-1	.	.	CASSFGTGLGEQFF	TGTGCCAGCAGTTTCGGGACTGGATTGGGTGAGCAGTTCTTC
TRBV30	TRBJ1-2	many	.	CAWSGKLGDGYTF	TGTGCCTGGAGTGGGAAGCTCGGGGATGGCTACACCTTC
TRBV18	TRBJ2-7	many	.	CASSPTGQAYEQYF	TGTGCCAGCTCACCGACGGGACAAGCCTACGAGCAGTACTTC
TRBV9	TRBJ2-5	many	.	CASSVVPTGKETQYF	TGTGCCAGCAGCGTAGTCCCTACCGGAAAAGAGACCCAGTACTTC
TRBV10-2	TRBJ2-7	many	TRBD2	CASSPRGTISYEQYF	TGCGCCAGCAGTCCTCGGGGGACTATCTCCTACGAGCAGTACTTC
TRBV2	TRBJ2-7	many	.	CASSDGPTRVQYF	TGTGCCAGCAGTGACGGGCCCACGCGGGTGCAGTACTTC
TRBV20-1	TRBJ2-5	many	.	CSAILEGGMVVETQYF	TGCAGTGCCATCTTGGAGGGGGGAATGGTCGTGGAGACCCAGTACTTC
TRBV7-8	TRBJ1-5	many	.	CASSLSWGGVQPQHF	TGTGCCAGCAGCTTATCTTGGGGTGGAGTCCAGCCCCAGCATTTT
TRBV6-1	TRBJ2-3	.	TRBD1	CASSTGTAARTDTQYF	TGTGCCAGCAGTACTGGGACAGCCGCACGCACAGATACGCAGTATTTT
TRBV20-1	TRBJ2-7	many	.	CSARDSSRGGARYEQYF	TGCAGTGCTAGGGACAGTAGTAGGGGAGGGGCCCGGTACGAGCAGTACTTC
TRBV5-1	TRBJ2-1	many	.	CASSWGGGHDEQFF	TGCGCCAGCAGCTGGGGGGGGGGCCACGATGAGCAGTTCTTC
TRBV20-1	TRBJ2-7	many	.	CSARKDNYEQYF	TGCAGTGCTAGAAAGGACAACTACGAGCAGTACTTC
TRBV29-1	TRBJ1-1	many	TRBD1	CSVAGQANTEAFF	TGCAGCGTCGCGGGACAGGCGAACACTGAAGCTTTCTTT
TRBV11-2	TRBJ1-2	many	.	CASSLEPGGGYTF	TGTGCCAGCAGCTTAGAACCGGGGGGTGGCTACACCTTC
TRBV30	TRBJ2-3	many	.	CAWREPGLADTQYF	TGTGCCTGGCGGGAGCCGGGTCTAGCGGATACGCAGTATTTT
TRBV20-1	TRBJ1-6	many	.	CSARDSLNGFNSPLHF	TGCAGTGCTAGAGATTCATTGAACGGCTTTAATTCACCCCTCCACTTT
TRBV6-5	TRBJ2-6	many	.	CASSYSNQGAGANVLTF	TGTGCCAGCAGTTACTCGAACCAGGGAGCTGGGGCCAACGTCCTGACTTTC
TRBV7-3	TRBJ2-6	many	.	CASSLIGGSGANVLTF	TGTGCCAGCAGCTTGATCGGTGGCTCAGGGGCCAACGTCCTGACTTTC
TRBV11-2	TRBJ2-7	.	.	CASSLNEYEQYF	TGTGCCAGCAGCCTAAATGAGTACGAGCAGTACTTC
TRBV11-2	TRBJ1-3	many	.	CASSLTPSTSGNTIYF	TGTGCCAGCAGCTTAACCCCCAGTACCTCTGGAAACACCATATATTTT
TRBV6-2/TRBV6-3	TRBJ1-5	many	.	CASSNPGYQSNQPQHF	TGTGCCAGCAGTAACCCGGGATACCAAAGCAATCAGCCCCAGCATTTT